The T cell receptor beta chain described here comes from a study of T cell responses to AZD1222 COVID-19 vaccine. Using immunoSEQ multiplex PCR, the repertoire was profiled, and TCRdb retains in-frame clones only, with some absent. Of tens of thousands of clones in the sample, roughly 85% were seen once. Study-level points and caveats: Among those given AZD1222, only 5 to 7 were seropositive at baseline.

Comments on this clone: Its target is unknown.

The germline CDR1 and CDR2 sequences are SQVTM and ANQGSEA. This CDR3 is built from 14 residues. The V and J ends lost 6 bases and 3 bases, in that order; junction bases with no gene match: 6. This clonotype was sampled from an adult who received the AZD1222 COVID-19 vaccine. Source: peripheral blood, taken 28 days after the second AZD1222 dose. The chain employs TRBV29-1 and TRBJ1-4, with TRBD1 matching 8 bases. In DNA form, the CDR3 reads TGCAGCGTCGAGGGGACAGGTTCTAATGAAAAACTGTTTTTT. Its translation is CSVEGTGSNEKLFF.